One sample yielded the 23 T cell receptor beta chains listed below, sequenced in a study of beta chain features in type 1 diabetes. As every portion of the isolated RNA was reverse transcribed, the sequencing read expressed TCRB transcripts. Here immunoSEQ multiplex PCR was the method, and the copy in TCRdb shows in-frame clones only, minus some. The sample has about 350,000 clones; 15% to 20% are singletons. Sequenced input: naive CD4+ T cells from blood. The receptors derive from a woman under 30 in good health.

V gene TRBV5-1 combines with J gene TRBJ1-1; 7 bases fit TRBD1. V was clipped by 4 bases and J by 7 bases; unmatched bases: 13. CDR1 is SGHRS and CDR2 is YFSETQ in the germline V gene. This CDR3 is built from 15 residues. The CDR3 nucleotides are TGCGCCAGCAGCCAAGTCGGTTCAGGGGGATTTGAAGCTTTCTTT. Amino acid sequence: CASSQVGSGGFEAFF.

The chain has TRBV5-4 and TRBJ2-3; 7 positions agree with TRBD1. Germline V gene data show CDR1 as SGHNT and CDR2 as YYREEE (reference sequence). The CDR3 has 13 residues. Losses at the gene ends were 5 bases for V and 4 bases for J; bases not matched to a gene: 4. CDR3 in DNA: TGTGCCAGCAGGCAAACAGGGGCAGATACGCAGTATTTT. This encodes CASRQTGADTQYF. The entire variable domain, with the rest obtained from reference TRBV5-4 and TRBJ2-3, is as follows: ETGVTQSPTHLIKTRGQQVTLRCSSQSGHNTVSWYQQALGQGPQFIFQYYREEENGRGNFPPRFSGLQFPNYSSELNVNALELDDSALYLCASRQTGADTQYFGPGTRLTVL.

V gene TRBV19 combines with J gene TRBJ2-5; TRBD1 is a possible D gene (7 bases). The CDR3 runs 13 residues. Deletions cut 4 bases from V and 4 bases from J, with 10 bases between. Per germline, CDR1 LNHDA and CDR2 SQIVND (reference sequence). The CDR3 coding sequence is TGTGCCAGTAGTACCCAGGGGGGAGAGACCCAGTACTTC. Its protein is CASSTQGGETQYF. Filled out from reference TRBV19 and TRBJ2-5, the complete variable domain reads DGGITQSPKYLFRKEGQNVTLSCEQNLNHDAMYWYRQDPGQGLRLIYYSQIVNDFQKGDIAEGYSVSREKKESFPLTVTSAQKNPTAFYLCASSTQGGETQYFGPGTRLLVL.

The gene calls are TRBV4-1 and TRBJ2-7; no reliable D call. This CDR3 is 13 amino acids long. The V and J ends lost 0 bases and 4 bases respectively, with 7 bases between them. The germline CDR1 and CDR2 sequences are MGHRA and YSYEKL. CDR3 residues: CASSQEGVYEQYF. The CDR3, as DNA: TGCGCCAGCAGCCAAGAAGGAGTTTACGAGCAGTACTTC.

V gene TRBV7-9 combines with J gene TRBJ2-6; TRBD1 matches at 8 bases. Losses at the gene ends were 5 bases for V and 0 bases for J; bases not matched to a gene: 0. The CDR3 totals 15 residues. Germline CDR1 SEHNR, CDR2 FQNEAQ (reference sequence). The CDR3 region has the DNA TGTGCCAGCAGCACAGGGGGCTCTGGGGCCAACGTCCTGACTTTC. It specifies CASSTGGSGANVLTF.

The chain employs TRBV4-1 and TRBJ1-2, with D possibly matching TRBD1 (5 bases). The CDR3 is made up of 15 amino acids. Trimming took off 4 bases at V and 2 bases at J, with 14 bases between the two ends. From germline, CDR1 is MGHRA and CDR2 YSYEKL. CDR3 amino acids: CASSRPGGANYGYTF. The CDR3 DNA reads as TGCGCCAGCAGCCGCCCCGGGGGAGCAAACTATGGCTACACCTTC.

This clone occurred a few times. The chain uses TRBV29-1 and TRBJ1-2; a weak D match, TRBD1 (5 bases). CDR1 is SQVTM, CDR2 ANQGSEA, per germline. This CDR3 comprises 14 residues. V was clipped by 6 bases and J by 8 bases, with 22 bases between them. CDR3 bases: TGCAGCGTCAAACCAAGACAGCGTCCCTACGGCTACACCTTC. Translating it yields CSVKPRQRPYGYTF.

The chain recombines TRBV29-1 with TRBJ1-1, with D tentatively TRBD1 (6 bases). V shed 1 base and J shed 1 base, with 7 bases lying between them. The CDR3 is 13 residues long. Per germline, CDR1 SQVTM and CDR2 ANQGSEA. The CDR3 is CSVEGTENTEAFF. CDR3 sequence (DNA): TGCAGCGTTGAAGGGACAGAGAACACTGAAGCTTTCTTT.

The rearrangement uses TRBV13 and TRBJ2-7, with no clear D. V lost 4 bases, J lost 8 bases, and 15 bases lay in between. Germline lookup yields CDR1 PRHDT and CDR2 FYEKMQ (reference sequence). This CDR3 contains 13 residues. CDR3 sequence reads: CASSSETIRKQYF. In DNA, the CDR3 is TGTGCCAGCAGCTCCGAGACCATCAGGAAGCAGTACTTC. Full variable domain (outside the CDR3, taken from reference TRBV13 and TRBJ2-7): AAGVIQSPRHLIKEKRETATLKCYPIPRHDTVYWYQQGPGQDPQFLISFYEKMQSDKGSIPDRFSAQQFSDYHSELNMSSLELGDSALYFCASSSETIRKQYFGPGTRLTVT.

This clone has just a few counts. This chain connects TRBV7-9 to TRBJ2-1; D remains ambiguous. CDR3 size: 15 residues. V lost 1 base, J lost 9 bases, and 16 bases lay in between. Looked up from germline, CDR1 is SEHNR and CDR2 is FQNEAQ (reference sequence). The CDR3 DNA follows: TGTGCCAGCAGCTTAGATGCTCTTACTACGGGTGAGCAGTTCTTC. This translates into CASSLDALTTGEQFF.

The CDR3 here is CSARPGDGYTF. CDR3 nucleotides: TGCAGTGCTAGACCGGGAGATGGCTACACCTTC. The chain couples TRBV20-1 to TRBJ1-2; D is unclear. Germline CDR1 DFQATT, CDR2 SNEGSKA (reference sequence). The CDR3 length is 11 residues. Trimming pared 2 bases from V and 6 bases from J, leaving 7 bases between.

In this sample, this clone turned up a few times. The sample has other DNA sequences that encode this CDR3 too. This rearrangement joins TRBV29-1 to TRBJ1-1; maybe TRBD1 (5 bases). CDR3 length: 13 residues. The V gene's germline CDR1 is SQVTM and CDR2 ANQGSEA. Deletions cut 6 bases from V and 2 bases from J, with 13 bases between. DNA of the CDR3: TGCAGCGTCCAACCCCAGGGAAACACTGAAGCTTTCTTT. It specifies CSVQPQGNTEAFF. The full variable domain, in which reference TRBV29-1 and TRBJ1-1 provide the parts outside the CDR3, is SAVISQKPSRDICQRGTSLTIQCQVDSQVTMMFWYRQQPGQSLTLIATANQGSEATYESGFVIDKFPISRPNLTFSTLTVSNMSPEDSSIYLCSVQPQGNTEAFFGQGTRLTVV.

This clone was seen a few times. The chain combines TRBV18 with TRBJ1-1; D unclear. V was trimmed by 6 bases and J by 11 bases, leaving 19 bases between them. CDR1 is KGHSH and CDR2 is LQKENI in the germline V gene. This CDR3 is 13 amino acids long. The CDR3 region is CASSPSNEALAFF. The CDR3 DNA is TGTGCCAGCTCGCCTTCCAACGAGGCACTGGCTTTCTTT.

The gene calls are TRBV9 and TRBJ1-6, with TRBD1 matching 10 bases. J was trimmed by 7 bases and V by 0 bases; bases with no gene match: 10. CDR1 SGDLS and CDR2 YYNGEE come from the germline V gene. This CDR3 contains 18 residues. The CDR3 DNA reads as TGTGCCAGCAGCGTAGCCCAGGGACAGGGGTTTAGGAATTCACCCCTCCACTTT. This codes for CASSVAQGQGFRNSPLHF. Supplemented by reference TRBV9 and TRBJ1-6, the full variable domain reads DSGVTQTPKHLITATGQRVTLRCSPRSGDLSVYWYQQSLDQGLQFLIQYYNGEERAKGNILERFSAQQFPDLHSELNLSSLELGDSALYFCASSVAQGQGFRNSPLHFGNGTRLTVT.

This clone turned up a few times. The chain has TRBV11-3 and TRBJ2-1; TRBD2 matches 7 bases. This CDR3 region has 14 residues. Germline values: CDR1 SGHNT, CDR2 YENEEA. V shed 5 bases and J 6 bases; nucleotides not matched to a gene: 7. CDR3 sequence (DNA): TGTGCCAGCAGCCGTGTAGCGGGCCTCAATGAGCAGTTCTTC. This gives the protein CASSRVAGLNEQFF.

Comments on this clone: The junction departs from the called germline gene at one end, perhaps through a read error. The chain carries TRBV2 and TRBJ1-2, with D perhaps matching TRBD1 (6 bases). The CDR3 is 12 amino acids. Germline V CDR1 and CDR2: SNHLY, FYNNEI. This CDR3 reads CASSADRGKLLF. The DNA for the CDR3 is TGTGCCAGCAGCGCGGACAGAGGGAAATTACTCTTC.

This rearrangement joins TRBV18 to TRBJ2-2, with a possible D match to TRBD2 (7 bases). CDR1 is KGHSH and CDR2 is LQKENI in the germline V gene. The CDR3 totals 15 residues. V was clipped by 1 base and J by 6 bases, with 12 bases between them. The CDR3, as DNA: TGTGCCAGCTCACCACAGGACAGCGGGGCCGGGGAGCTGTTTTTT. It specifies CASSPQDSGAGELFF.

This clone turned up a few times. The CDR3: CASSASGPGDNGYTF. The CDR3, as DNA: TGTGCCAGCAGCGCCTCGGGTCCGGGTGATAATGGCTACACCTTC. The gene calls are TRBV7-3 and TRBJ1-2; D ambiguous. CDR3 length: 15 amino acids. Germline V gene data show CDR1 as SGHTA and CDR2 as FQGTGA. The V end lost 5 bases, the J end lost 6 bases, and 19 bases lay between the germline ends.

The genes are TRBV10-3 and TRBJ2-1; TRBD2 agrees at 15 bases. The CDR3 covers 15 residues. Germline values: CDR1 ENHRY, CDR2 SYGVKD. With 6 bases clipped from V and 7 bases from J, the junction kept 4 bases outside the gene matches. CDR3 in DNA: TGTGCCATCAGCTTGGGACTAGCGGGGGGAAATGAGCAGTTCTTC. It encodes CAISLGLAGGNEQFF.

The chain uses TRBV27 and TRBJ2-2; 9 nucleotides agree with TRBD1. CDR1 and CDR2 (germline): MNHEY, SMNVEV (reference sequence). This CDR3 has 15 amino acids. The V segment lost 5 bases and the J segment 4 bases; nucleotides outside the gene matches: 5. This CDR3 is CASSPRDRVTGELFF. The CDR3 coding sequence is TGTGCCAGCAGTCCGCGGGACAGGGTCACCGGGGAGCTGTTTTTT.

This clone was found a few times. V gene TRBV7-2 combines with J gene TRBJ1-5; 7 nucleotides match TRBD1. This CDR3 contains 14 residues. CDR1 SGHTA and CDR2 FQGNSA come from the germline V gene. V was pared by 1 base and J by 5 bases, with 2 bases of the junction left unmatched. This CDR3 is CASSLDRGYQPQHF. In nucleotides, the CDR3 is TGTGCCAGCAGCTTAGACAGGGGTTATCAGCCCCAGCATTTT.

The gene calls are TRBV5-1 and TRBJ2-2; D is unclear. Germline V CDR1 and CDR2: SGHRS, YFSETQ. Trimming took 1 base from V and 1 from J, leaving 5 bases between them. The CDR3 is 14 amino acids. Here the CDR3 reads CASSLSRNTGELFF. For the CDR3, the DNA is TGCGCCAGCAGCTTGTCCCGGAACACCGGGGAGCTGTTTTTT.

The chain couples TRBV9 to TRBJ2-3, with a weak D call TRBD2 (5 bases). The CDR3 totals 16 residues. The V end was cut by 5 bases, the J end by 7 bases, with 23 bases between. Germline values: CDR1 SGDLS, CDR2 YYNGEE. CDR3 amino acids: CASSAVSGSSVYTQYF. The CDR3 nucleotides are TGTGCCAGCAGTGCCGTTTCGGGGTCGTCAGTGTATACGCAGTATTTT.